This TCR beta chain was documented in a study of HIV-infected patients and healthy controls. Germline V gene lookup returns CDR1 KGHSH and CDR2 LQKENI. This CDR3 region has 13 residues. V was pared by 0 bases and J by 4 bases, with 7 bases between. This clonotype was counted ten times or more. MiXCR was run by TCRdb on the 5' RACE reads, yielding one entry per CDR3 protein. The table includes under 20,000 distinct CDR3 sequences, roughly 15% detected once. V usage is TRBV18 and J usage is TRBJ2-7; D is possibly TRBD2 (5 bases). Sequenced: CD8+ T cells from blood. The sequence came from a human donor in good health. CDR3 region: CASSPPRDYEQYF. The CDR3 nucleotides are TGTGCCAGCTCACCACCGAGGGATTACGAGCAGTACTTC.